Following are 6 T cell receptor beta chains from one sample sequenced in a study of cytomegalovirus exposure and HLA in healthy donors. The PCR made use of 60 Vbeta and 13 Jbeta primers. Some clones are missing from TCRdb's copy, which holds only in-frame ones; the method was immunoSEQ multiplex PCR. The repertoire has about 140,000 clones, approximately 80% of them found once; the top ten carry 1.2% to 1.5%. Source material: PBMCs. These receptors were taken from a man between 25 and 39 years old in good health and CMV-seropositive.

The CDR3: CASSLVAGSSYEQYF. The CDR3 DNA is TGTGCCAGCAGTTTAGTAGCGGGTAGCTCCTACGAGCAGTACTTC. The rearrangement joins TRBV27 to TRBJ2-7, with 7 bases identical to TRBD2. V shed 2 bases and J 0 bases; nucleotides not matched to a gene: 4. The CDR3 has 15 amino acids. CDR1 is MNHEY, CDR2 SMNVEV, per germline (reference sequence).

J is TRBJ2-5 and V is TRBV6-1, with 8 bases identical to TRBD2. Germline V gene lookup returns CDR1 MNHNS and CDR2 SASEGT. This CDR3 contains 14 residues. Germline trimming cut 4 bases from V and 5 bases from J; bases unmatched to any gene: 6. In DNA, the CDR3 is TGTGCCAGCAGTGGCGGGGGGCCAAGGGAGACCCAGTACTTC. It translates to CASSGGGPRETQYF.

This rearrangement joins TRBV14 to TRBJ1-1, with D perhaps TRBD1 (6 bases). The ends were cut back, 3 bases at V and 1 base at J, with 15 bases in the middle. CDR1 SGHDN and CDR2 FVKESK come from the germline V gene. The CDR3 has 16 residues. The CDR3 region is CASSQAYRARNTEAFF. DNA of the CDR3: TGTGCCAGCAGCCAGGCATACAGGGCCCGGAACACTGAAGCTTTCTTT. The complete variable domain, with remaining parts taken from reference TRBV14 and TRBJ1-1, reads EAGVTQFPSHSVIEKGQTVTLRCDPISGHDNLYWYRRVMGKEIKFLLHFVKESKQDESGMPNNRFLAERTGGTYSTLKVQPAELEDSGVYFCASSQAYRARNTEAFFGQGTRLTVV.

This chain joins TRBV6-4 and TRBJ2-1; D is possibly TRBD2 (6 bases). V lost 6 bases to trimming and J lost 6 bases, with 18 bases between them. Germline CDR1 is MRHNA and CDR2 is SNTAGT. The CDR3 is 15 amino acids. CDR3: CASSEGLYRGNEQFF. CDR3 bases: TGTGCCAGCAGCGAGGGACTTTACCGGGGCAATGAGCAGTTCTTC.

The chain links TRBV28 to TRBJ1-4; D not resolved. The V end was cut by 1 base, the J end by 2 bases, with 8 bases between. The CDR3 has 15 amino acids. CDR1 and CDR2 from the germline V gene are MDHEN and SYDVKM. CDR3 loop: CASSLSGVTNEKLFF. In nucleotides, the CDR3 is TGTGCCAGCAGTTTATCGGGAGTTACTAATGAAAAACTGTTTTTT.

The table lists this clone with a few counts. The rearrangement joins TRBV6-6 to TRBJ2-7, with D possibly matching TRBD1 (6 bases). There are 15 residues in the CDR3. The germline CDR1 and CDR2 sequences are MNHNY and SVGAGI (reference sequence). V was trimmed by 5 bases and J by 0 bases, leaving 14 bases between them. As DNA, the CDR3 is TGTGCCAGCAGTCTAGACAGGATCAGCTCCTACGAGCAGTACTTC. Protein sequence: CASSLDRISSYEQYF.